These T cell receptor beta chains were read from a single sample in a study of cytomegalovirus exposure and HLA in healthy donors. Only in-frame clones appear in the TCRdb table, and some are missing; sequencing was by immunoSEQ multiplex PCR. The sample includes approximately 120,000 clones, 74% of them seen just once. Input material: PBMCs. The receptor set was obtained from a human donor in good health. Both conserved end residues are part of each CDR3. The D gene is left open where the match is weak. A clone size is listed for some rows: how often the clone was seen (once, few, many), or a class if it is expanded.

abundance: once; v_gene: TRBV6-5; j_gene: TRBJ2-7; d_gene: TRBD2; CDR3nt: TGTGCCAGCAGAACGACTAGCTGGCACGAGCAGTACTTC; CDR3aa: CASRTTSWHEQYF
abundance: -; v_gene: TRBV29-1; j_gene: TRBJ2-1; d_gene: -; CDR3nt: TGCAGCGTTGAGGCACAGGGGAGGAATGAGCAGTTCTTC; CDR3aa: CSVEAQGRNEQFF
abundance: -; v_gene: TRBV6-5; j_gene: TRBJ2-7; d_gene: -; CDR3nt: TGTGCCAGCAGTTTCGGGAGAATCTACGAGCAGTACTTC; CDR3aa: CASSFGRIYEQYF
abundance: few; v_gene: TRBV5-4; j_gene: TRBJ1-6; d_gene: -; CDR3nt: TGTGCCAGCAGCGCCGCTTCAGGGGCTAATTCACCCCTCCACTTT; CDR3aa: CASSAASGANSPLHF
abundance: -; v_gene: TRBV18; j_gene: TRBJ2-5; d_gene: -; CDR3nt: TGTGCCAGCTCGCCCAAGCACCAAGAGACCCAGTACTTC; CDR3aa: CASSPKHQETQYF
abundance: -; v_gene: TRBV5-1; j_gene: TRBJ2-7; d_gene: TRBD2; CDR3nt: TGCGCCAGCAGGCGGGAGGGCTACGAGCAGTACTTC; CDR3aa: CASRREGYEQYF
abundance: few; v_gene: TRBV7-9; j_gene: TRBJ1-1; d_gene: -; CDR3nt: TGTGCCAGCAGCTTCGGTGCGATCACTGAAGCTTTCTTT; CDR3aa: CASSFGAITEAFF
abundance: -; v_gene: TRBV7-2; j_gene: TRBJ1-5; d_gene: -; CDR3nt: TGTGCCAGCAGCTTAGTCGCTTGGGGGGACAATCAGCCCCAGCATTTT; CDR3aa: CASSLVAWGDNQPQHF
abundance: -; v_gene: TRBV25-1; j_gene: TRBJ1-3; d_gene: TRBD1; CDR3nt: TGTGCCAGCAGTGAGAGTACAGGGGTTAATGGAAACACCATATATTTT; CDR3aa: CASSESTGVNGNTIYF
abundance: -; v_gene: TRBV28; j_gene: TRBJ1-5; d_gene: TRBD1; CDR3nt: TGTGCCAGCAAGAGGGGGCGCCAGTTCGCTGGTCAGCCCCAGCATTTT; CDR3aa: CASKRGRQFAGQPQHF
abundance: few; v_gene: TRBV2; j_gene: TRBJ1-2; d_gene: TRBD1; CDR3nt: TGTGCCAGCAGTGGGGCGACAGGGGGGAATGGCTACACCTTC; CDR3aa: CASSGATGGNGYTF
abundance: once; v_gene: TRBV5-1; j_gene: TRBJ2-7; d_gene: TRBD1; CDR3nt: TGCGCCAGCAGCCCGTCGGGACAGAACTACGAGCAGTACTTC; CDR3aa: CASSPSGQNYEQYF
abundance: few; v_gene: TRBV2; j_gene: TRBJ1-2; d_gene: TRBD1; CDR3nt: TGTGCCAGCAGTGGATCAACAGGGGACCTCCTCTATGGCTACACCTTC; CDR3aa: CASSGSTGDLLYGYTF
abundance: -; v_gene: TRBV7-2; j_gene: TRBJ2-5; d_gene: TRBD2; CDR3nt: TGTGCCAGCAGCCCCAGCGGGAGTCGCGGAGAGACCCAGTACTTC; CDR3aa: CASSPSGSRGETQYF
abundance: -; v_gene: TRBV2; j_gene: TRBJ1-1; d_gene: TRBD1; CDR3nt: TGTGCCAGCAGGGACCAGGGGGCTGCGAACACTGAAGCTTTCTTT; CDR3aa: CASRDQGAANTEAFF
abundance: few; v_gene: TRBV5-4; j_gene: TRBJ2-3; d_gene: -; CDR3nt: TGTGCCAGCAGCTGGGGCGGGGCTACGCAGTATTTT; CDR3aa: CASSWGGATQYF
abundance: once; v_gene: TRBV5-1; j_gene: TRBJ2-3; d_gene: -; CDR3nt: TGCGCCAGCAGCTTGGTGGGGGGTCCTAGCACAGATACGCAGTATTTT; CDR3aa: CASSLVGGPSTDTQYF
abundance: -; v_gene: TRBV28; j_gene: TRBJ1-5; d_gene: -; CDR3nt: TGTGCCAGCAGTTTGATAGGCCGGGGAGTAGGGAATCAGCCCCAGCATTTT; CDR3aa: CASSLIGRGVGNQPQHF
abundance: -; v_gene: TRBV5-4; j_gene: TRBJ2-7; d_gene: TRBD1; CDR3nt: TGTGCCAGCAGCCAGGGACAGGGGGTCTACGAGCAGTACTTC; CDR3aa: CASSQGQGVYEQYF
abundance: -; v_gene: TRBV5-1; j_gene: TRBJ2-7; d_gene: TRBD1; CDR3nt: TGCGCCAGCAGCTTGATGGGTCCTTCACGACAGGGGACCTACGAGCAGTACTTC; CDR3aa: CASSLMGPSRQGTYEQYF
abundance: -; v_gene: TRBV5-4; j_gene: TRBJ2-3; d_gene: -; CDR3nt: TGTGCCAGCAGCCTCACCGGGGGATGGGATACGCAGTATTTT; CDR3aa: CASSLTGGWDTQYF
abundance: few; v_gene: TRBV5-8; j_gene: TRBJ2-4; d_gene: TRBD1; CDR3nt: TGTGCCAGCAGCTTAGGACAGGGCGGGAACATTCAGTACTTC; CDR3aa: CASSLGQGGNIQYF
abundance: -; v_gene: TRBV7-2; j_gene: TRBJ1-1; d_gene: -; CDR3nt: TGTGCCAGCAGCTTGTTTATGTGTGAAGCTTTCTTT; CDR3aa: CASSLFMCEAFF
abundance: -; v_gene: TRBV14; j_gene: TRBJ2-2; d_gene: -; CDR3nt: TGTGCCAGCAGCCAAGAAAGGACCGCGCTTGGGAGCACCGGGGAGCTGTTTTTT; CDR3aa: CASSQERTALGSTGELFF
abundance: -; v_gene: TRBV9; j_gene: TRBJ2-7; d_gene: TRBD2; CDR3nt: TGTGCCAGCAGCCCCGGGACTAGCCCAACCTACGAGCAGTACTTC; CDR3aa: CASSPGTSPTYEQYF
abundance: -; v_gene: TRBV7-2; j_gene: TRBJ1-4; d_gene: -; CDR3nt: TGTGCCAGCAGCGGGGTGACAGCCCTTAATGAAAAACTGTTTTTT; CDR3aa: CASSGVTALNEKLFF
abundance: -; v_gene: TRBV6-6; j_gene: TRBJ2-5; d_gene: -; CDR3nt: TGTGCCAGCACCCAAGGGACATCCCAAGAGACCCAGTACTTC; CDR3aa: CASTQGTSQETQYF
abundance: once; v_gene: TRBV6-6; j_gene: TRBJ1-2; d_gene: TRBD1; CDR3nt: TGTGCCAGCAGTTACTCAGAAACAGGGGGATCCTATGGCTACACCTTC; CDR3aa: CASSYSETGGSYGYTF
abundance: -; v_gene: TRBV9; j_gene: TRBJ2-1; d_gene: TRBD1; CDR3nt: TGTGCCAGCAGCGCCGACAGGGGCCTCCACAATGAGCAGTTCTTC; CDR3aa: CASSADRGLHNEQFF
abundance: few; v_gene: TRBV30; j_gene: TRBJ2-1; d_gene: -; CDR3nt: TGTGCCTGGACGGGGTGGAGCGGAGTTTACAATGAGCAGTTCTTC; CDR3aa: CAWTGWSGVYNEQFF
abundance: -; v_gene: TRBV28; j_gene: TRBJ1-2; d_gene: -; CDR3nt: TGTGCCAGCAGTTATAACGGTGGCTACACCTTC; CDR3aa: CASSYNGGYTF
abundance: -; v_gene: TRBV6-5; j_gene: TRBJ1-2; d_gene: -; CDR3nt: TGTGCCAGCAGTCAGGGGCTCTGGGGCTACACCTTC; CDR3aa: CASSQGLWGYTF
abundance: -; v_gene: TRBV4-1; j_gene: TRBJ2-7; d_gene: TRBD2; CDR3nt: TGCGCCAGCAGCCAAGGACTAGCGGGATCCTACGAGCAGTACTTC; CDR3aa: CASSQGLAGSYEQYF
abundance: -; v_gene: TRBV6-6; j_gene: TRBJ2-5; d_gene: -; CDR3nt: TGTGCCAGCAGGCCAGGGGAGAAGACCCAGTACTTC; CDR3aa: CASRPGEKTQYF
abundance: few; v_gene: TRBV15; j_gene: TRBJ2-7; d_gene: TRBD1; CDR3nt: TGTGCCACCAGCAGAGATAGCCCCACGACAGGGGACGAGCAGTACTTC; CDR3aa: CATSRDSPTTGDEQYF
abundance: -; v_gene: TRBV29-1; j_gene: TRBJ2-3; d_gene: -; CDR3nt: TGCAGCGTTGAGGTTGTATACAGGGACACAGATACGCAGTATTTT; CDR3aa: CSVEVVYRDTDTQYF
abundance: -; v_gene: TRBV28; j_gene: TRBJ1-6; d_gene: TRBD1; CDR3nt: TGTGCCAGCAGAGCGGCCTCAGGGGGCACCCTCTATAATTCACCCCTCCACTTT; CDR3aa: CASRAASGGTLYNSPLHF
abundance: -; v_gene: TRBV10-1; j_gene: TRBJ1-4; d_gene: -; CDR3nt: TGCGCCAGCAAAATGTGGGCGAACGAAAAACTGTTTTTT; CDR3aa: CASKMWANEKLFF
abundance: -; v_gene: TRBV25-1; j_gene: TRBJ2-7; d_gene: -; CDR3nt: TGTGCCAGCAGTGCTACGACAGCTCGGCCCTACGAGCAGTACTTC; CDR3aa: CASSATTARPYEQYF
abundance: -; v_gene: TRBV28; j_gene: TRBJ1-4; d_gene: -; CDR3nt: TGTGCCAGCAGTCCCCCCAGCCAGGGGACTGAAAAACTGTTTTTT; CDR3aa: CASSPPSQGTEKLFF
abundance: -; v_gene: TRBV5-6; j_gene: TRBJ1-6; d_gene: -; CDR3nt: TGTGCCAGCAGCTCATGGGAGGTTAATTCACCCCTCCACTTT; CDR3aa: CASSSWEVNSPLHF
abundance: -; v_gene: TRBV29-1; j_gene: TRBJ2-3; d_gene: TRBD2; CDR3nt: TGCAGCGTTGAAGGGAGTAGCGGGAACACAGATACGCAGTATTTT; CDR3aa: CSVEGSSGNTDTQYF
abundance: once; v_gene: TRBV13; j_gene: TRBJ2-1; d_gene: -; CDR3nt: TGTGCCAGCAGCTATGACTCAAGCTCCTACAATGAGCAGTTCTTC; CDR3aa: CASSYDSSSYNEQFF
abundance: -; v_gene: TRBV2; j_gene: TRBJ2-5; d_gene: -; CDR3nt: TGTGCCAGCAGTGAATTTACAGGGCGAGAGACCCAGTACTTC; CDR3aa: CASSEFTGRETQYF
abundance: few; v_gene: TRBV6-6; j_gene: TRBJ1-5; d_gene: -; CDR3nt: TGTGCCAGCAGTCCAGGGTTTCAGCCCCAGCATTTT; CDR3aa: CASSPGFQPQHF
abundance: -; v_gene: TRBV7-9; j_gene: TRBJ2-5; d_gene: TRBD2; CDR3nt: TGTGCCAGCAGAAACGGACTAGCGGGGGGCGAGGAGACCCAGTACTTC; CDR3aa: CASRNGLAGGEETQYF
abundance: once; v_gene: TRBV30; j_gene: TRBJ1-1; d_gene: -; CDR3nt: TGTGCCTGGAGTGAAGAGGGCAGGACTGAAGCTTTCTTT; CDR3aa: CAWSEEGRTEAFF
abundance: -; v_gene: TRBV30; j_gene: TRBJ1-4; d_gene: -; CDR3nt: TGTGCCTGGAGTGTATCAGCCGCCTTCGGGGAAAAACTGTTTTTT; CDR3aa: CAWSVSAAFGEKLFF
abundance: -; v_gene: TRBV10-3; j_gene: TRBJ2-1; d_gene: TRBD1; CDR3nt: TGTGCCATCAGTCCCCGGACAGGGGGGAACAATGAGCAGTTCTTC; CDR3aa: CAISPRTGGNNEQFF
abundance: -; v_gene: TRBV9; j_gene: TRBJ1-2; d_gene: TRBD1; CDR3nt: TGTGCCAGCAGCGTAGGTATTGGGACAGAGGCCCATGGCTACACCTTC; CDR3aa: CASSVGIGTEAHGYTF